Given below is one T cell receptor beta chain in context. Libraries were prepared by immunoSEQ multiplex PCR; TCRdb keeps only in-frame clonotypes and omits some of them. The data contain 30,000 to 35,000 clones, roughly 89% of them singletons. V dropped 5 bases and J dropped 0 bases, with 17 bases sitting between them. This CDR3 region has 17 residues. Germline V CDR1 and CDR2: SGHDT, YYEEEE. The sample comes from a study of neoadjuvant anti-PD-1 for oral cavity cancer. Across the whole study: Non-progressing patients received a fourth nivolumab dose near day 43, then surgery on days 50-56.

The rearrangement uses TRBV5-6 and TRBJ2-2, with D unresolved. The material was PBMCs, obtained before nivolumab (anti-PD-1) treatment. The origin of this receptor is a person aged 35-79 years with oral cavity squamous cell carcinoma. This CDR3 is CASSPLSGRTNTGELFF. The CDR3 DNA sequence: TGTGCCAGCAGTCCCCTCAGTGGCAGAACGAACACCGGGGAGCTGTTTTTT.